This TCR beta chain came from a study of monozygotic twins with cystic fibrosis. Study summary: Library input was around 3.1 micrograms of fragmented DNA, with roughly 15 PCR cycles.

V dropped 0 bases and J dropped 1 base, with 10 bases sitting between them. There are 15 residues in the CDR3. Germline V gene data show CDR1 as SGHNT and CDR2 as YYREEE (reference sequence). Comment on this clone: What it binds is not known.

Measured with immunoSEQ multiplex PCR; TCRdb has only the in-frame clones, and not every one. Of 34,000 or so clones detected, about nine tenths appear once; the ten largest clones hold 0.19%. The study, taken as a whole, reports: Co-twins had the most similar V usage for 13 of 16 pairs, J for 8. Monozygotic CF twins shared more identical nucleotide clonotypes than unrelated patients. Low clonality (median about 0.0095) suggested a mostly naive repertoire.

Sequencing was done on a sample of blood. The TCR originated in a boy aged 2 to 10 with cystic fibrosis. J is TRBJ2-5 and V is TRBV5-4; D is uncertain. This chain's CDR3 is CASSLDGEPQETQYF. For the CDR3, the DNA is TGTGCCAGCAGCTTGGACGGAGAGCCCCAAGAGACCCAGTACTTC.